These 30 T cell receptor beta chains originate from one sample sequenced in a study of response to subunit inactivated influenza vaccine. From the RT-PCR reads, TCRdb called clonotypes with MiXCR, one entry per CDR3 protein. The sample lists hundreds of thousands of distinct CDR3 sequences, approximately 11% occurring once. The sample in question was PBMCs from blood, obtained roughly 46 days after vaccination. These receptors originate from a man aged 45-65 years who received an inactivated influenza vaccine.

The rearrangement links TRBV5-1 to TRBJ2-7, with D possibly being TRBD2 (5 bases). The germline CDR1 and CDR2 sequences are SGHRS and YFSETQ. The V gene lost 3 bases and the J gene lost 5 bases, with 18 bases spanning the gap. CDR3 length: 15 residues. The CDR3 sequence: CASSSGLILWDEQYF. DNA of the CDR3: TGCGCCAGCAGCTCGGGATTGATCCTATGGGACGAGCAGTACTTC. The variable domain in full, completed from reference TRBV5-1 and TRBJ2-7, reads KAGVTQTPRYLIKTRGQQVTLSCSPISGHRSVSWYQQTPGQGLQFLFEYFSETQRNKGNFPGRFSGRQFSNSRSEMNVSTLELGDSALYLCASSSGLILWDEQYFGPGTRLTVT.

V usage is TRBV9 and J usage is TRBJ2-1, with 11 bases identical to TRBD2. The V segment lost 3 bases and the J segment 3 bases; nucleotides outside the gene matches: 5. This CDR3 is built from 16 residues. Germline V gene sequence: CDR1 SGDLS, CDR2 YYNGEE. CDR3 amino acids: CASSARLAGNYNEQFF. The CDR3 DNA sequence: TGTGCCAGCAGCGCCCGACTAGCGGGAAACTACAATGAGCAGTTCTTC.

V usage is TRBV5-1 and J usage is TRBJ2-2, with TRBD1 as a possible D gene (6 bases). Germline V CDR1 and CDR2: SGHRS, YFSETQ. The CDR3 runs to 16 residues. V dropped 4 bases and J dropped 2 bases, with 15 bases sitting between them. CDR3 DNA: TGCGCCAGCAGCCAAACAGGGCACGCTAACACCGGGGAGCTGTTTTTT. It translates to CASSQTGHANTGELFF.

This clonotype was found a few times. The chain combines TRBV28 with TRBJ2-7; 15 nucleotides agree with TRBD2. CDR1 and CDR2 from the germline V gene are MDHEN and SYDVKM. The V segment lost 9 bases and the J segment 0 bases; nucleotides outside the gene matches: 9. This CDR3 is built from 17 residues. The CDR3 bases are TGTGCCAGTATCGGACTAGCGGGAGGGCCGAGCTCCTACGAGCAGTACTTC. This gives the protein CASIGLAGGPSSYEQYF.

At least ten counts were recorded for this clonotype. The rearrangement joins TRBV11-1 to TRBJ2-3; D ambiguous. The CDR3 totals 18 residues. Germline V CDR1 and CDR2: SGHAT, FQDESV (reference sequence). Trimming shortened V by 1 base and J by 5 bases, and 22 bases separated the two germline ends. The DNA of the CDR3 is TGTGCCAGCAGCTTAGAGTCAGGAGTATCCTACGCGAGAGATACGCAGTATTTT. Translating it yields CASSLESGVSYARDTQYF.

This clonotype was recorded at least ten times. The rearrangement uses TRBV5-5 and TRBJ1-1; D remains ambiguous. Germline values: CDR1 SGHKS, CDR2 YYEKEE (reference sequence). With 0 bases removed from V and 0 bases from J, the gap between germline ends came to 9 bases. This CDR3 is 15 amino acids long. As DNA, the CDR3 is TGTGCCAGCAGCTTGGGACCGATGATGAACACTGAAGCTTTCTTT. Translation gives CASSLGPMMNTEAFF. The variable domain in full, with the rest retrieved from reference TRBV5-5 and TRBJ1-1, is DAGVTQSPTHLIKTRGQQVTLRCSPISGHKSVSWYQQVLGQGPQFIFQYYEKEERGRGNFPDRFSARQFPNYSSELNVNALLLGDSALYLCASSLGPMMNTEAFFGQGTRLTVV.

This clonotype was seen a handful of times. The chain is built from TRBV7-8 and TRBJ2-2; D tentatively reads TRBD1 or TRBD2 (5 bases each). The CDR3 loop spans 17 amino acids. Per the germline V gene, CDR1 is SGHVS and CDR2 is FQNEAQ. V lost 1 base, J lost 5 bases, and 17 bases lay in between. CDR3 region: CASSLVWAGWGTGELFF. CDR3 coding DNA: TGTGCCAGCAGCTTAGTATGGGCGGGCTGGGGGACCGGGGAGCTGTTTTTT.

This clonotype was counted a few times. For the CDR3, the DNA is TGTGCCAGCAGTGAATCCGGGCCGGCAAGTAATTCACCCCTCCACTTT. Translation: CASSESGPASNSPLHF. V is TRBV28 and J is TRBJ1-6; D is ambiguous. The germline V gene has CDR1 MDHEN and CDR2 SYDVKM. Deletions cut 5 bases from V and 6 bases from J, with 17 bases between. The length of the CDR3 is 16 residues.

The chain employs TRBV20-1 and TRBJ2-7; 8 bases align to TRBD2. CDR3 size: 17 residues. Per germline, CDR1 DFQATT and CDR2 SNEGSKA (reference sequence). V gave up 6 bases and J gave up 5 bases; unmatched junction bases: 21. The CDR3 protein is CSAGDRALAAFYDEQYF. The CDR3, as DNA: TGCAGTGCGGGCGATCGTGCACTAGCGGCTTTCTACGACGAGCAGTACTTC.

This chain connects TRBV7-2 to TRBJ2-5, with 10 bases matching TRBD2. Germline CDR1 is SGHTA and CDR2 is FQGNSA. The J segment lost 5 bases and the V segment lost 1 base, leaving 10 bases of the junction unmatched. This CDR3 spans 17 amino acids. This CDR3 is CASSLVKSGRGRETQYF. DNA for the CDR3: TGTGCCAGCAGCTTAGTAAAAAGCGGGAGGGGCAGGGAGACCCAGTACTTC. Combining the CDR3 with reference TRBV7-2 and TRBJ2-5 gives the whole variable domain GAGVSQSPSNKVTEKGKDVELRCDPISGHTALYWYRQSLGQGLEFLIYFQGNSAPDKSGLPSDRFSAERTGGSVSTLTIQRTQQEDSAVYLCASSLVKSGRGRETQYFGPGTRLLVL.

This clonotype appeared a few times. This rearrangement joins TRBV5-1 to TRBJ2-1; 11 bases agree with TRBD2. The V gene end was trimmed by 0 bases and the J gene end by 2 bases; junction bases not matched to a gene: 4. The germline V gene has CDR1 SGHRS and CDR2 YFSETQ. The CDR3 runs 17 residues. The CDR3, as DNA: TGCGCCAGCAGCTTGGGGCTAGCGGGGGGCCCCTACAATGAGCAGTTCTTC. This sequence encodes CASSLGLAGGPYNEQFF.

This clonotype was counted many times. The CDR3 region is CATHRGNSPLHF. CDR3 DNA sequence: TGTGCCACCCATCGTGGCAATTCACCCCTCCACTTT. The chain is built from TRBV6-5 and TRBJ1-6; D is ambiguous. The germline gives CDR1 MNHEY, CDR2 SVGAGI. Between the trimmed V and J ends, which lost 10 bases and 7 bases, there was a span of 11 bases. CDR3 size: 12 residues.

The chain joins TRBV6-5 to TRBJ1-1; perhaps TRBD1 as D (6 bases). The V gene's germline CDR1 is MNHEY and CDR2 SVGAGI. Trimming took 0 bases from V and 5 from J, leaving 16 bases between them. This CDR3 is 16 amino acids long. The CDR3 bases are TGTGCCAGCAGTTACTCGCCGCCGGGGGCTAGAACTGAAGCTTTCTTT. Its protein product is CASSYSPPGARTEAFF.

This clonotype was counted only a few times. CDR3 sequence (DNA): TGTGCCAGCAGCCAAGATTCGGCAGGATCTTACAATGAGCAGTTCTTC. Encoded protein: CASSQDSAGSYNEQFF. J is TRBJ2-1 and V is TRBV4-2, with unresolved D. V gave up 0 bases and J gave up 4 bases, with 13 bases separating them. The CDR3 length is 16 residues. The germline gives CDR1 LGHNA, CDR2 YNFKEQ.

This chain uses TRBV3-1 with TRBJ2-7, with a possible D match to TRBD1 (5 bases). V lost 1 base and J 4 bases, leaving 11 bases between the germline ends. CDR1 and CDR2 from the germline V gene are LGHDT and YNNKEL (reference sequence). The CDR3 length is 14 residues. CDR3 region: CASSQGPQGYEQYF. The CDR3 DNA is TGTGCCAGCAGCCAAGGTCCGCAGGGTTACGAGCAGTACTTC.

Only a few counts were recorded for this clonotype. The genes are TRBV4-3 and TRBJ2-1, with TRBD2 matching over 10 bases. CDR1 is LGHNA and CDR2 is YSLEER in the germline V gene. The CDR3 extends over 17 amino acids. V lost 0 bases to trimming and J lost 4 bases; unmatched junction nucleotides: 6. In nucleotides, the CDR3 is TGCGCCAGCAGCCAAGATTTCACTAGCGGGGTATACAATGAGCAGTTCTTC. Amino acids: CASSQDFTSGVYNEQFF.

This clonotype was counted at least ten times. V and J are TRBV29-1 and TRBJ2-4; the match to TRBD2 covers 8 bases. J lost 4 bases, V lost 5 bases, and 4 bases had no gene match. CDR1 SQVTM and CDR2 ANQGSEA come from the germline V gene. This CDR3 spans 13 amino acids. The CDR3 region has the DNA TGCAGCGTTCAGGGACTAGTGAAAAACATTCAGTACTTC. Protein sequence: CSVQGLVKNIQYF.

In the case of this clonotype: A read error may explain this, as a much larger clone is one base away. The chain joins TRBV12-3 or TRBV12-4 to TRBJ2-7; D call uncertain. The CDR3 is 13 amino acids. V shed 0 bases and J shed 5 bases, with 8 bases lying between them. CDR3 bases: TGTGCCAGCAGTTTAGCATGGCGTGACGAGCAGTACTTC. Translated, it gives CASSLAWRDEQYF.

The table lists this clonotype with many counts. This chain links TRBV12-3 or TRBV12-4 with TRBJ2-5, with 8 bases identical to TRBD1. The V and J ends lost 5 bases and 4 bases, in that order; junction bases with no gene match: 3. CDR3 length: 13 residues. CDR3 in DNA: TGTGCCAGCAGTGACAGGGGAGGAGAGACCCAGTACTTC. Protein sequence: CASSDRGGETQYF.

This clonotype occurred many times. The V gene is TRBV6-1, the J gene TRBJ1-2; 9 bases line up with TRBD1. Germline CDR1 and CDR2: MNHNS and SASEGT. V was clipped by 8 bases and J by 3 bases; unmatched bases: 10. This CDR3 has 15 residues. CDR3: CASGAFGTGYYGYTF. The DNA for the CDR3 is TGTGCCAGCGGAGCGTTCGGGACAGGGTACTATGGCTACACCTTC.

This clonotype was seen a handful of times. The chain carries TRBV12-3 or TRBV12-4 and TRBJ1-5; the D gene is possibly TRBD1 (6 bases). Trimming pared 3 bases from V and 2 bases from J, leaving 11 bases between. The CDR3 loop spans 15 amino acids. The CDR3 region has the DNA TGTGCCAGCAGTTTGCGGGGGCGCGGCAATCAGCCCCAGCATTTT. This gives the protein CASSLRGRGNQPQHF.

This clonotype was counted between two and nine times. This chain uses TRBV20-1 with TRBJ2-3; 13 bases line up with TRBD2. The CDR3 has 14 residues. J lost 6 bases, V lost 6 bases, and 6 bases had no gene match. The germline gives CDR1 DFQATT, CDR2 SNEGSKA (reference sequence). CDR3 sequence reads: CSASRGLAGDTQYF. The CDR3 DNA is TGCAGTGCGAGCCGGGGACTAGCGGGGGATACGCAGTATTTT.

The chain uses TRBV6-5 and TRBJ1-1; 8 bases are a match to TRBD1. Losses at the gene ends were 7 bases for V and 1 base for J; bases not matched to a gene: 14. The germline CDR1 and CDR2 sequences are MNHEY and SVGAGI. CDR3 length equals 17 residues. This CDR3 reads CASTFAWQGAGNTEAFF. The CDR3 DNA reads as TGTGCCAGCACTTTTGCTTGGCAGGGGGCAGGGAACACTGAAGCTTTCTTT.

This clonotype was observed a few times. The chain links TRBV11-2 to TRBJ2-2; D is undetermined. Germline V lookup: CDR1 SGHAT, CDR2 FQNNGV. The CDR3 runs to 18 residues. Trimming took 2 bases from V and 5 from J, leaving 21 bases between them. The DNA for the CDR3 is TGTGCCAGCAGCTTATTACCGCTCGGCCGCACAACAACCGGGGAGCTGTTTTTT. Protein sequence: CASSLLPLGRTTTGELFF.

The chain carries TRBV3-1 and TRBJ2-1, with TRBD2 matching 16 bases. There are 21 residues in the CDR3. CDR1 is LGHDT, CDR2 YNNKEL, per germline (reference sequence). After removal of 0 bases from V and 1 base from J, the junction contained 9 bases not matched to a gene. For the CDR3, the DNA is TGTGCCAGCAGCCAAGATGTTCCGGGACTAGCGGGAGGGTGGTCCTACAATGAGCAGTTCTTC. Translation: CASSQDVPGLAGGWSYNEQFF.

The rearrangement links TRBV3-1 to TRBJ1-2; no definite D call. With 0 bases removed from V and 3 bases from J, the gap between germline ends came to 11 bases. Germline V gene sequence: CDR1 LGHDT, CDR2 YNNKEL (reference sequence). The CDR3 is made up of 15 amino acids. The CDR3 sequence is CASSQDVRGDYGYTF. DNA for the CDR3: TGTGCCAGCAGCCAAGACGTCCGGGGTGACTATGGCTACACCTTC.

The rearrangement joins TRBV5-6 to TRBJ1-2; D is unresolved. V lost 2 bases to trimming and J lost 8 bases, with 13 bases between them. The CDR3 is 13 residues long. Germline assignment: CDR1 SGHDT and CDR2 YYEEEE. CDR3 DNA sequence: TGTGCCAGCAGCTTTGTCGGACGGGGAGGCTACACCTTC. Translated, it gives CASSFVGRGGYTF. Full variable domain (remainder filled in from reference TRBV5-6 and TRBJ1-2): DAGVTQSPTHLIKTRGQQVTLRCSPKSGHDTVSWYQQALGQGPQFIFQYYEEEERQRGNFPDRFSGHQFPNYSSELNVNALLLGDSALYLCASSFVGRGGYTFGSGTRLTVV.

This clonotype was counted between two and nine times. The CDR3 reads CASSLGGASTYEQYF. The CDR3 nucleotides read TGTGCCAGCAGCTTAGGGGGGGCGAGCACCTACGAGCAGTACTTC. J is TRBJ2-7 and V is TRBV7-9; either TRBD1 or TRBD2 may supply D (6 bases each). Germline V gene sequence: CDR1 SEHNR, CDR2 FQNEAQ (reference sequence). CDR3 length equals 15 residues. V was trimmed by 1 base and J by 2 bases, leaving 12 bases between them.

V usage is TRBV20-1 and J usage is TRBJ2-2; perhaps TRBD2 as D (6 bases). V lost 4 bases to trimming and J lost 2 bases, with 14 bases between them. The CDR3 covers 15 residues. Germline values: CDR1 DFQATT, CDR2 SNEGSKA (reference sequence). The CDR3 DNA reads as TGCAGTGCTAATTCACCGGGAGTTAACACCGGGGAGCTGTTTTTT. Its translation: CSANSPGVNTGELFF.

Many counts were recorded for this clonotype. The V call is TRBV24-1, the J call TRBJ2-2; either TRBD1 or TRBD2 may fit D (6 bases each). The CDR3 runs to 14 residues. Looked up from germline, CDR1 is KGHDR and CDR2 is SFDVKD. V was clipped by 5 bases and J by 4 bases, with 10 bases between them. CDR3 in amino acids: CATSAGGFTGELFF. In DNA, the CDR3 is TGTGCCACCAGTGCCGGGGGCTTCACCGGGGAGCTGTTTTTT.